This T cell receptor beta chain came from a study of T-cell reconstitution after alpha-beta-depleted transplantation in children. This clonotype was counted at least ten times. This CDR3 is built from 15 residues. The germline V and J ends were trimmed by 3 bases and 2 bases, with 12 bases remaining between them. CDR1 KGHDR and CDR2 SFDVKD come from the germline V gene. The TCRbeta library was prepared with unique molecular identifiers. A single record per CDR3 protein comes from TCRdb applying MiXCR to the PCR reads. The sample has roughly 120,000 distinct CDR3 sequences; 10% are singletons. The receptor was derived from a human donor who donated a stem cell graft to a child with acute lymphoblastic leukemia. V usage is TRBV24-1 and J usage is TRBJ2-5; D possibly corresponds to TRBD1 (6 bases). The sequences come from PBMCs from the stem cell graft donor, collected from the stem cell graft. DNA for the CDR3: TGTGCCACCAGTGATCTGGACAGAAAACAAGAGACCCAGTACTTC. Its protein is CATSDLDRKQETQYF.